This TCR beta chain was observed in a study of T-cell reconstitution after alpha-beta-depleted transplantation in children. This CDR3 comprises 15 residues. V was cut by 3 bases and J by 2 bases, with 14 bases left in between. Study-level findings and limits: High day-60 TCRbeta diversity in some patients came from surviving recipient T cells and thymic progenitors. T-cell counts and diversity at one year post-transplant came mainly from newly produced T cells.

With regard to this clonotype: Its target is unknown.

A library of TCRbeta sequences, prepared with unique molecular identifiers, was generated. TCRdb analysed the PCR reads with MiXCR anew, one entry per CDR3 protein. The data hold about 980,000 distinct CDR3 sequences, with about 29% observed a single time. The receptor comes from a boy younger than two who had a stem cell transplant for SCID, so the T cells may come from the graft donor. The chain recombines TRBV12-3 or TRBV12-4 with TRBJ2-7, with D uncertain. The specimen was PBMCs, mostly from graft donor cells, collected 360 days after TCRalphabeta/CD19-depleted stem cell transplant. CDR3 sequence reads: CASSFAGRHTYEQYF. CDR3 bases: TGTGCCAGCAGTTTTGCCGGTCGACACACCTACGAGCAGTACTTC.